This T cell receptor (beta chain) originates from a study of blood T cell repertoires in COVID-19. CDR1 SGHAT and CDR2 FQNNGV come from the germline V gene. V was cut by 6 bases and J by 5 bases, with 25 bases left in between. The CDR3 sequence is 18 residues long. This clone has just one count. Assay used: immunoSEQ multiplex PCR; TCRdb lists only in-frame clones, some missing. Of roughly 80,000 clones in the sample, about 86% were seen once. This clonotype originated in a man of 80 years or more in a cohort sampled during active COVID-19. The V and J genes are TRBV11-2 and TRBJ2-2, with a possible D match to TRBD2 (5 bases). The sample comprised peripheral blood. CDR3 loop: CASRTNALVWVGTGELFF. CDR3 sequence (DNA): TGTGCCAGCAGGACCAATGCACTAGTTTGGGTGGGGACCGGGGAGCTGTTTTTT.